The clone carrying this T cell receptor beta chain came up many times. Antigen unknown. What was amplified from RNA transcripts were TCR beta CDR3 regions. In the first-round RT-PCR of the TCR CDR3, the HTBI primer set was used. TCRdb redid the calling of the multiplex PCR reads with MiXCR, one entry per CDR3 protein. The sample lists approximately 600,000 distinct CDR3 sequences, approximately 14% occurring once. The sample is drawn from a study of T cells in Graves' hyperthyroidism and ophthalmopathy. Looked up from germline, CDR1 is SNHLY and CDR2 is FYNNEI. The CDR3 sequence is 13 residues long. V lost 7 bases to trimming and J lost 7 bases; unmatched junction nucleotides: 7. Criteria for exclusion of patients were uncontrolled infection, other autoimmune disease, pregnancy or lactation. The sample, blood from the first hyperthyroidism diagnosis, precedes any ophthalmopathy symptoms. The PBMCs were sourced from fresh peripheral blood (around 9.3 ml).

Points from the study as a whole: Most expanded thyroid clonotypes above 0.001 also appeared in blood.

Input material: blood. The receptor comes from a woman aged 30 to 39 with Graves' hyperthyroidism that later progressed to Graves' ophthalmopathy. The rearrangement uses TRBV2 and TRBJ1-5; TRBD1 matches at 7 bases. CDR3 in DNA: TGTGCCAGCACTCCAGGGGGAAGGCAGCCCCAGCATTTT. Protein product: CASTPGGRQPQHF.